The T cell receptor beta chain under discussion was sequenced for a study of T cells after yellow fever vaccination. Study-level findings and limits: Clonotypes shared by both compartments, CD4 and CD8, made up a small share. Any FACS-sorted repertoire could hold abundant clonotypes that contaminate it from the bulk population. Researchers report a weaker secondary response that nonetheless peaked faster, day 5 versus 15.

This CDR3 region has 17 residues. The germline V gene encodes CDR1 MNHEY and CDR2 SVGAGI. The ends lost 5 bases at V and 1 base at J; junction bases unmatched: 11. Template-switching 5'RACE yielded the TCR cDNA; a universal primer site and UMIs were added in the process. Each CDR3 protein gets one entry after TCRdb re-called the 5' RACE reads with MiXCR. This table has 500,000 to 650,000 distinct CDR3 sequences, around 12% appearing once. This clonotype has a count of ten or more. Antigen specificity is unknown. This TCR was recovered from a young man who received the YFV17D yellow fever vaccine. The sequencing here drew on PBMCs, taken on the day of the yellow fever booster vaccination. This chain uses TRBV6-5 with TRBJ2-3, with 8 bases matching TRBD2. The CDR3 here is CASSRLGWREGTDTQYF. Here the CDR3 DNA reads TGTGCCAGCAGTCGCCTCGGTTGGCGGGAGGGCACAGATACGCAGTATTTT.